The present T cell receptor beta chain was sequenced within a study of CD8+ T cells in alopecia areata. Study overall: Skin-grafted approximately 6-10-week-old female C3H/HeJ mice received tissue from roughly 6-12-month-old C3H/HeJ donors with spontaneous alopecia.

RNA, once extracted, was reverse transcribed into cDNA for use as the sequencing template. Sequenced by immunoSEQ multiplex PCR; TCRdb stores in-frame clones only, minus some. In total the sample includes approximately 110,000 clones, none of them seen once. CDR3 size: 14 residues. Looked up from germline, CDR1 is NNHDY and CDR2 is SYVADS. The V and J ends lost 5 bases and 0 bases, in that order; junction bases with no gene match: 4. Ten or more counts support this clone. The genes are named according to mouse. The read falls 4 residues short of the CDR3 end, and the missing part is taken from the germline J gene.

This clonotype was sampled from a C3H/HeJ mouse with alopecia areata. MHC haplotype here: H2-k. V gene TRBV13-3 combines with J gene TRBJ1-2; 7 nucleotides line up with TRBD1. The sequencing input was lesional skin. Incomplete CDR3 DNA: TGTGCCAGCAGCGGGACAGAAACAAACTCC. Protein sequence: CASSGTETNS. The CDR3 in its entirety is CASSGTETNSDYTF.